Listed here are 29 T cell receptor beta chains from one sample, sequenced in a study of blood T cell repertoires in COVID-19. Clones were read by immunoSEQ multiplex PCR, and TCRdb kept only the in-frame ones, dropping some. The table includes approximately 100,000 clones, about 85% detected once. The sample consisted of peripheral blood. All receptors derive from a man between 65 and 80 years old with acute or convalescent COVID-19.

This rearrangement joins TRBV6-1 to TRBJ2-2, with 10 nucleotides matching TRBD2. CDR1 is MNHNS and CDR2 is SASEGT in the germline V gene. J gave up 7 bases and V 1 base, and 6 bases lay outside the gene matches. The CDR3 length is 16 residues. In DNA form, the CDR3 reads TGTGCCAGCAGTGAAGGGCTAGCGGGGGTCGGCGGGGAGCTGTTTTTT. Its translation: CASSEGLAGVGGELFF.

CDR3 region: CASSLHGGTDTQYF. Here the CDR3 DNA reads TGTGCCAGCAGTTTACACGGGGGCACAGATACGCAGTATTTT. This chain links TRBV28 with TRBJ2-3; a possible D gene is TRBD2 (5 bases). The germline CDR1 and CDR2 sequences are MDHEN and SYDVKM. V shed 2 bases and J shed 1 base, with 7 bases lying between them. The CDR3 is 14 amino acids.

J is TRBJ1-6 and V is TRBV30; D unclear. CDR1 GTSNPN and CDR2 SVGIG come from the germline V gene (reference sequence). V lost 0 bases and J lost 0, with 9 bases in between. The CDR3 sequence is 16 residues long. The CDR3 region is CAWSVPDSSYNSPLHF. CDR3 nucleotide sequence: TGTGCCTGGAGTGTCCCCGATAGCTCCTATAATTCACCCCTCCACTTT.

The genes are TRBV5-4 and TRBJ1-2; D is perhaps TRBD1 (6 bases). The CDR3 contains 14 residues. V lost 5 bases to trimming and J lost 3 bases, with 14 bases between them. Per germline, CDR1 SGHNT and CDR2 YYREEE (reference sequence). CDR3 sequence (DNA): TGTGCCAGCAGAAGCAGGGGTAAGGACTATGGCTACACCTTC. Residues: CASRSRGKDYGYTF.

This clone showed up just once. V and J are TRBV4-1 and TRBJ1-2, with D unresolved. CDR1 and CDR2 from the germline V gene are MGHRA and YSYEKL. Trimming removed 4 bases from V and 3 bases from J, with 18 bases in between. The CDR3 loop spans 16 amino acids. The DNA of the CDR3 is TGCGCCAGCAGCCCCTTTGACACTTCCTCCGACTATGGCTACACCTTC. As protein: CASSPFDTSSDYGYTF.

This clone is a singleton in its sample. The V gene is TRBV5-6, the J gene TRBJ1-5; 7 bases align to TRBD1. The V and J ends lost 2 bases and 8 bases, in that order; junction bases with no gene match: 7. Germline V lookup: CDR1 SGHDT, CDR2 YYEEEE. CDR3 length equals 14 residues. DNA for the CDR3: TGTGCCAGCAGCTTATCAAGGGGGCCTGAGCCCCAGCATTTT. This codes for CASSLSRGPEPQHF.

This clone was observed a few times. V is TRBV7-2 and J is TRBJ2-1; D unresolved. The CDR3 sequence is 16 residues long. The germline V and J ends were trimmed by 5 bases and 0 bases, with 14 bases remaining between them. Germline CDR1 reads SGHTA; CDR2 reads FQGNSA. CDR3 nucleotide sequence: TGTGCCAGCAGCCCAGACAACCCATACTCCTACAATGAGCAGTTCTTC. Protein: CASSPDNPYSYNEQFF. Combining the CDR3 with reference TRBV7-2 and TRBJ2-1 gives the whole variable domain GAGVSQSPSNKVTEKGKDVELRCDPISGHTALYWYRQSLGQGLEFLIYFQGNSAPDKSGLPSDRFSAERTGGSVSTLTIQRTQQEDSAVYLCASSPDNPYSYNEQFFGPGTRLTVL.

The V call is TRBV6-5, the J call TRBJ1-6; D is unclear. The V gene's germline CDR1 is MNHEY and CDR2 SVGAGI. The CDR3 spans 13 residues. The V gene lost 7 bases and the J gene lost 11 bases, with 15 bases spanning the gap. CDR3 region: CASIVVEGAPLHF. CDR3 DNA sequence: TGTGCCAGCATCGTGGTTGAGGGCGCACCCCTCCACTTT.

The V and J genes are TRBV6-5 and TRBJ1-2; D unresolved. Trimming left V 5 bases short and J 4 bases short, with 14 bases between. The length of the CDR3 is 14 residues. The germline CDR1 and CDR2 sequences are MNHEY and SVGAGI. CDR3 sequence (DNA): TGTGCCAGCAGTAACGCCGGGTCTTTCTATGGCTACACCTTC. This encodes CASSNAGSFYGYTF.

The rearrangement joins TRBV11-3 to TRBJ2-2, with D tentatively TRBD1 (6 bases). The CDR3 extends over 14 amino acids. CDR1 SGHNT and CDR2 YENEEA come from the germline V gene. Trimming took off 5 bases at V and 3 bases at J, with 10 bases between the two ends. CDR3 loop: CASSPRTDTGELFF. In DNA form, the CDR3 reads TGTGCCAGCAGCCCGCGGACAGACACCGGGGAGCTGTTTTTT.

The genes are TRBV19 and TRBJ2-2; TRBD2 matches at 7 bases. CDR1 is LNHDA, CDR2 SQIVND, per germline (reference sequence). This CDR3 spans 16 amino acids. Trimming took 3 bases from V and 5 from J; bases not matched to a gene: 9. CDR3 region: CASSIPSGRKTGELFF. CDR3 coding DNA: TGTGCCAGTAGTATCCCTAGCGGCCGGAAAACCGGGGAGCTGTTTTTT.

The chain combines TRBV3-1 (or the pseudogene TRBV3-2) with TRBJ2-3; the match to TRBD2 covers 8 bases. CDR1 is LGHDT, CDR2 YNNKEL, per germline (reference sequence). With V trimmed by 4 bases and J by 0 bases, 3 bases remained unmatched. The CDR3 covers 15 residues. The CDR3 region has the DNA TGTGCCAGCAGCCCCAGCGGGAGAAGCACAGATACGCAGTATTTT. It specifies CASSPSGRSTDTQYF.

The CDR3 loop reads CASKGDTTTNEKLFF. The CDR3 DNA reads TGTGCCAGCAAGGGGGACACAACAACTAATGAAAAACTGTTTTTT. This chain uses TRBV2 with TRBJ1-4; possibly TRBD1 for D (6 bases). CDR1 and CDR2 (germline): SNHLY, FYNNEI. The CDR3 consists of 15 residues. V was pared by 7 bases and J by 0 bases, with 12 bases between.

The V gene is TRBV6-5, the J gene TRBJ1-6, with 7 bases fitting TRBD1. The CDR3 loop spans 15 amino acids. The germline CDR1 and CDR2 sequences are MNHEY and SVGAGI. The J segment lost 7 bases and the V segment lost 6 bases, leaving 9 bases of the junction unmatched. The CDR3 reads CASRVTGDGNSPLHF. CDR3 bases: TGTGCCAGCAGGGTTACAGGGGATGGCAATTCACCCCTCCACTTT.

The rearrangement joins TRBV11-2 to TRBJ2-2, with D tentatively TRBD2 (5 bases). From germline, CDR1 is SGHAT and CDR2 FQNNGV. The CDR3 spans 14 residues. Trimming took off 10 bases at V and 0 bases at J, with 12 bases between the two ends. CDR3 residues: CATGISPNTGELFF. CDR3 bases: TGTGCCACCGGGATTTCACCGAACACCGGGGAGCTGTTTTTT.

The V call is TRBV15, the J call TRBJ1-5; weak D call: TRBD1 (6 bases). Looked up from germline, CDR1 is LNHNV and CDR2 is YYDKDF (reference sequence). The CDR3 consists of 13 residues. Trimming pared 4 bases from V and 5 bases from J, leaving 9 bases between. CDR3: CATSIPGDQPQHF. The CDR3 DNA reads TGTGCCACCAGCATCCCAGGGGATCAGCCCCAGCATTTT.

The J gene is TRBJ2-4, the V gene TRBV28; D is perhaps TRBD2 (7 bases). The V gene's germline CDR1 is MDHEN and CDR2 SYDVKM. The CDR3 contains 16 residues. Trimming took off 1 base at V and 8 bases at J, with 18 bases between the two ends. CDR3 sequence (DNA): TGTGCCAGCAGTTTATTTGCGGGGGCAGTTGCAGACATTCAGTACTTC. Protein sequence: CASSLFAGAVADIQYF.

The V gene is TRBV6-5, the J gene TRBJ1-1, with D tentatively TRBD1 (5 bases). This CDR3 has 12 residues. Germline V CDR1 and CDR2: MNHEY, SVGAGI. V shed 8 bases and J shed 4 bases, with 11 bases lying between them. CDR3 in amino acids: CASHLGGTEAFF. The CDR3 nucleotides read TGTGCCAGCCATTTGGGGGGCACTGAAGCTTTCTTT.

The chain combines TRBV5-6 with TRBJ1-6; D uncertain. V lost 2 bases, J lost 6 bases, and 15 bases lay in between. There are 16 residues in the CDR3. Germline CDR1 is SGHDT and CDR2 is YYEEEE. CDR3 region: CASSLSKRVPNSPLHF. CDR3 nucleotides: TGTGCCAGCAGCTTATCCAAGAGGGTGCCTAATTCACCCCTCCACTTT.

The V gene is TRBV5-4, the J gene TRBJ2-2, with 8 bases fitting TRBD2. CDR1 is SGHNT and CDR2 is YYREEE in the germline V gene (reference sequence). With V trimmed by 4 bases and J by 4 bases, 9 bases remained unmatched. The CDR3 contains 16 residues. This CDR3 reads CASSMGPGGITGELFF. The DNA of the CDR3 is TGTGCCAGCAGCATGGGCCCGGGGGGGATCACCGGGGAGCTGTTTTTT.

The chain links TRBV5-1 to TRBJ1-3; unclear D gene. CDR3 length equals 13 residues. The germline V gene has CDR1 SGHRS and CDR2 YFSETQ. V gave up 4 bases and J gave up 3 bases, with 8 bases separating them. The CDR3: CASSPEGGNTIYF. The CDR3 DNA reads as TGCGCCAGCAGCCCGGAGGGTGGAAACACCATATATTTT. The full variable domain, with the rest looked up from reference TRBV5-1 and TRBJ1-3, is KAGVTQTPRYLIKTRGQQVTLSCSPISGHRSVSWYQQTPGQGLQFLFEYFSETQRNKGNFPGRFSGRQFSNSRSEMNVSTLELGDSALYLCASSPEGGNTIYFGEGSWLTVV.

The rearrangement uses TRBV6-5 and TRBJ2-1; no clear D gene. The germline V and J ends were trimmed by 2 bases and 3 bases, with 11 bases remaining between them. In germline, CDR1 is MNHEY, CDR2 SVGAGI. There are 15 residues in the CDR3. The chain's CDR3 is CASSYQAPGYNEQFF. Written as DNA, the CDR3 is TGTGCCAGCAGTTACCAGGCCCCTGGCTACAATGAGCAGTTCTTC.

J is TRBJ1-1 and V is TRBV14; D gene ambiguous. Per germline, CDR1 SGHDN and CDR2 FVKESK. The CDR3 sequence is 13 residues long. The germline V and J ends were trimmed by 10 bases and 2 bases, with 14 bases remaining between them. CDR3 DNA: TGTGCCACTAAGACCACGGGAAACACTGAAGCTTTCTTT. It translates to CATKTTGNTEAFF.

This sequence joins TRBV5-4 and TRBJ1-2; TRBD1 might be the D (6 bases). V was trimmed by 8 bases and J by 2 bases, leaving 10 bases between them. Germline lookup yields CDR1 SGHNT and CDR2 YYREEE (reference sequence). The CDR3 consists of 12 residues. The CDR3 loop reads CASGDKNYGYTF. The CDR3 bases are TGTGCCAGTGGGGACAAGAACTATGGCTACACCTTC.

The gene calls are TRBV5-1 and TRBJ1-2; 9 bases agree with TRBD1. Germline V gives CDR1 SGHRS, CDR2 YFSETQ. Trimming removed 3 bases from V and 2 bases from J; junction bases left unmatched: 2. This CDR3 contains 14 residues. The CDR3 DNA is TGCGCCAGCAGCTGGACAGGGGAGAACTATGGCTACACCTTC. Its translation: CASSWTGENYGYTF.

The chain is built from TRBV2 and TRBJ1-2, with 7 bases aligning to TRBD1. This CDR3 has 16 residues. Trimming at V came to 8 bases and at J to 3 bases, leaving 15 bases not matched to a gene. The germline gives CDR1 SNHLY, CDR2 FYNNEI. The CDR3 DNA reads TGTGCCAGCCCGGACAGGAGCAGTACGGGGCACTATGGCTACACCTTC. This gives the protein CASPDRSSTGHYGYTF.

V is TRBV28 and J is TRBJ1-1, with D perhaps TRBD1 (5 bases). The CDR3 is 13 residues long. V dropped 3 bases and J dropped 7 bases, with 12 bases sitting between them. Germline V lookup: CDR1 MDHEN, CDR2 SYDVKM. CDR3 region: CASSFLRGLEAFF. CDR3 coding DNA: TGTGCCAGCAGTTTTCTGCGGGGCCTTGAAGCTTTCTTT.

The sample holds a few counts of this clone. The chain joins TRBV5-1 to TRBJ2-7, with 8 bases fitting TRBD1. CDR1 SGHRS and CDR2 YFSETQ come from the germline V gene. This CDR3 has 15 residues. With V trimmed by 0 bases and J by 5 bases, 7 bases remained unmatched. CDR3 in amino acids: CASSLEANRGDEQYF. In DNA form, the CDR3 reads TGCGCCAGCAGCTTGGAGGCTAACAGGGGGGACGAGCAGTACTTC.

DNA of the CDR3: TGTGCCAGCAGTCGGTTTTCGGAGATTGGAAACACCATATATTTT. Encoded protein: CASSRFSEIGNTIYF. The chain recombines TRBV6-5 with TRBJ1-3; no definite D call. In germline, CDR1 is MNHEY, CDR2 SVGAGI. Trimming took off 5 bases at V and 3 bases at J, with 14 bases between the two ends. The CDR3 runs 15 residues.